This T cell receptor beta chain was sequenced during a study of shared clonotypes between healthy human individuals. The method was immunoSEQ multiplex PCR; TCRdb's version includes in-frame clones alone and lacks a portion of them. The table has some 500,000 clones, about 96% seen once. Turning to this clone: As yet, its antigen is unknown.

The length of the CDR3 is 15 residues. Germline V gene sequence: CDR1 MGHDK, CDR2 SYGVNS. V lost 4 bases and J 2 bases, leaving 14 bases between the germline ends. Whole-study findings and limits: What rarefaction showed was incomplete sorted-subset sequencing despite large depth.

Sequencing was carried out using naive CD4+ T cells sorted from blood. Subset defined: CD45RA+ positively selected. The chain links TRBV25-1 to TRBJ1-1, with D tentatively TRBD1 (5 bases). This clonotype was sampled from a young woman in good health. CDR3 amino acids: CASSVPRGDNTEAFF. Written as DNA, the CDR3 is TGTGCCAGCAGTGTCCCGCGGGGGGACAACACTGAAGCTTTCTTT.